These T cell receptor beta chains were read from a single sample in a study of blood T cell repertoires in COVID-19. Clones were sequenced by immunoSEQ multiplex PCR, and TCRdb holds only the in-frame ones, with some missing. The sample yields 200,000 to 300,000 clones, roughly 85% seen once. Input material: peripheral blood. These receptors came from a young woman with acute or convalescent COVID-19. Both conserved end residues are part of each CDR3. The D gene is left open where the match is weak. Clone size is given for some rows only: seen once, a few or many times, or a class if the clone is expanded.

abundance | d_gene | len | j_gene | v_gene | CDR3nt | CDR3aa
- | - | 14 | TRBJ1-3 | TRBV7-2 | TGTGCCAGCAGCCCGCGGGGGCTAGGAAACACCATATATTTT | CASSPRGLGNTIYF
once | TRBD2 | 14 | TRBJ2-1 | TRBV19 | TGTGCCAGTACGCGGGAGCCCCCCTACAATGAGCAGTTCTTC | CASTREPPYNEQFF
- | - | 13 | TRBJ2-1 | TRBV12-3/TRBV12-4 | TGTGCCACCCGAAGGGGAGGCTGGAATGAGCAGTTCTTC | CATRRGGWNEQFF
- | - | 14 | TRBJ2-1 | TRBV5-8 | TGTGCCAGCAGCCACAGGAGCTCCTACAATGAGCAGTTCTTC | CASSHRSSYNEQFF
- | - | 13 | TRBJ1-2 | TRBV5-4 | TGTGCCAGCAGCTTAGGGGGGGCCTATGGCTACACCTTC | CASSLGGAYGYTF
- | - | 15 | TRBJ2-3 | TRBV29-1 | TGCAGCGTTGTTTCTAGCGCGAAAAGCACAGATACGCAGTATTTT | CSVVSSAKSTDTQYF
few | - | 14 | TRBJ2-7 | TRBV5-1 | TGCGCCAGCAGCTTGGGGCCAGTCTCCTACGAGCAGTACTTC | CASSLGPVSYEQYF
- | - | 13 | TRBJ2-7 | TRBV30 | TGTGCCTGGAGTGCCTCAGGGTTAGACGAGCAGTACTTC | CAWSASGLDEQYF
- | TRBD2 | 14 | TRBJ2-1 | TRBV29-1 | TGCAGCGTTGAGGCGAGGACTAGCATCTATGAGCAGTTCTTC | CSVEARTSIYEQFF
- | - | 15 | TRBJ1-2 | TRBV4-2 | TGTGCCAGCAGCCAATCTTGGGACATCAACTATGGCTACACCTTC | CASSQSWDINYGYTF
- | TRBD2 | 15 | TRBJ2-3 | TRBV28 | TGTGCCAGCAGTTCCGGGACTAGTCTCACAGATACGCAGTATTTT | CASSSGTSLTDTQYF
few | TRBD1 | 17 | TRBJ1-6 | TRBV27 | TGTGCCAGCAGTCCCGGGACAGGGCTCTCCTATAATTCACCCCTCCACTTT | CASSPGTGLSYNSPLHF
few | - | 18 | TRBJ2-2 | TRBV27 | TGTGCCAGCAGTTTATTCGGCCGAATAGGGTTAGCAGGGGGGGAGCTGTTTTTT | CASSLFGRIGLAGGELFF
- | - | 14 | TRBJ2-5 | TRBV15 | TGTGCCACCAGCAGAGGGGACTTCCAAGAGACCCAGTACTTC | CATSRGDFQETQYF
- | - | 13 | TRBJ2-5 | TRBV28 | TGTGCCAGCAGTTTGACGGAGGGTGGGTCCCAGTACTTC | CASSLTEGGSQYF
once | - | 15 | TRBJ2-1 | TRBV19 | TGTGCCAGTAGTATAGATCGGGGTCACTACAATGAGCAGTTCTTC | CASSIDRGHYNEQFF
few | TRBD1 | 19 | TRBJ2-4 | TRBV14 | TGTGCCAGCAGCCAAGAGTCCTGGACAGGGGATGCCGGTCGGAACATTCAGTACTTC | CASSQESWTGDAGRNIQYF